This entry concerns a single T cell receptor (beta chain). It was with a sample-barcoded 5' primer and a J-beta primer mix that a second PCR of roughly 7 to 12 cycles was run. TCRdb ran MiXCR on the 5' RACE reads and lists one entry per CDR3 protein. The table has about 800,000 distinct CDR3 sequences, around a quarter seen once. The source of the sample is a study of blood T cells in healthy people across ages. The CDR3 is made up of 17 amino acids. After removal of 0 bases from V and 6 bases from J, the junction contained 7 bases not matched to a gene. CDR1 and CDR2 (germline): LGHNA, YSLEER. This sample also belongs to another study, concerning T cells of mothers and their children. As reported in that work: Slightly higher overlap, not significant, was seen in related mother-child pairs than in unrelated pairs. The search for persistent microchimeric T cell clones detected none.

The sequence derives from a boy aged 10-17 years in good health. The chain couples TRBV4-3 to TRBJ2-1; TRBD2 aligns across 11 bases. Sequenced sample: blood. In DNA form, the CDR3 reads TGCGCCAGCAGCCAAGAACCCCAACTAGCGGGGGCCAATGAGCAGTTCTTC. Amino acids: CASSQEPQLAGANEQFF.